Each of the 10 T cell receptor beta chains below was sequenced from the same sample in a study of graft-versus-host responses after intestinal transplantation. The protocol was immunoSEQ multiplex PCR, while the TCRdb copy is restricted to in-frame clones and leaves out a portion. The sample has tens of thousands of clones, roughly 92% seen once; the top ten hold roughly 6.7%. Source: bone marrow, taken 700 to 850 days after intestinal transplantation. The receptors here all came from a human patient who received an intestinal transplant, so some T cells may come from the graft donor.

This clone was recorded once. This chain links TRBV29-1 with TRBJ2-1; D is undetermined. Trimming removed 6 bases from V and 7 bases from J, with 10 bases in between. CDR1 SQVTM and CDR2 ANQGSEA come from the germline V gene. The CDR3 extends over 11 amino acids. CDR3 loop: CSVEIQNEQFF. CDR3 bases: TGCAGCGTCGAGATTCAGAATGAGCAGTTCTTC.

V is TRBV2 and J is TRBJ2-7, with 9 nucleotides matching TRBD1. J gave up 0 bases and V 4 bases, and 10 bases lay outside the gene matches. Germline V gene data show CDR1 as SNHLY and CDR2 as FYNNEI. CDR3 length: 17 amino acids. Here the CDR3 DNA reads TGTGCCAGCAGTGTCCCCCTTACAGGGGGCAACTCCTACGAGCAGTACTTC. This gives the protein CASSVPLTGGNSYEQYF.

This sequence joins TRBV19 and TRBJ2-1, with 13 bases fitting TRBD2. The CDR3 has 15 residues. With 6 bases clipped from V and 8 bases from J, the junction kept 7 bases outside the gene matches. The V gene's germline CDR1 is LNHDA and CDR2 SQIVND (reference sequence). The CDR3 region is CASSSLAGGPYEQFF. The CDR3 DNA reads as TGTGCCAGTAGCTCACTAGCGGGAGGGCCCTATGAGCAGTTCTTC.

The chain combines TRBV25-1 with TRBJ2-5; D could derive from TRBD1 or TRBD2 (6 bases each). Germline assignment: CDR1 MGHDK and CDR2 SYGVNS. V was clipped by 8 bases and J by 1 base, with 14 bases between them. The CDR3 sequence is 14 residues long. The CDR3 nucleotides are TGTGCCAGCGGAGGGGGTTTTGGCCAAGAGACCCAGTACTTC. It encodes CASGGGFGQETQYF.

CDR3 in amino acids: CATSRVGGVSQPQHF. CDR3 sequence (DNA): TGTGCCACCAGCAGAGTAGGTGGGGTTAGTCAGCCCCAGCATTTT. This chain uses TRBV15 with TRBJ1-5; no firm D call. Trimming left V 1 base short and J 6 bases short, with 13 bases between. Germline CDR1 and CDR2: LNHNV and YYDKDF (reference sequence). The CDR3 contains 15 residues. The full variable domain, completed using reference TRBV15 and TRBJ1-5, is DAMVIQNPRYQVTQFGKPVTLSCSQTLNHNVMYWYQQKSSQAPKLLFHYYDKDFNNEADTPDNFQSRRPNTSFCFLDIRSPGLGDTAMYLCATSRVGGVSQPQHFGDGTRLSIL.

V and J are TRBV19 and TRBJ2-6; D is uncertain. Trimming cost V 3 bases and J 4 bases, with 13 bases left between them. The CDR3 contains 16 residues. The germline V gene has CDR1 LNHDA and CDR2 SQIVND (reference sequence). In nucleotides, the CDR3 is TGTGCCAGTAGTATGGCCCGCCCGGTGGGGGCCAACGTCCTGACTTTC. Amino acid sequence: CASSMARPVGANVLTF. Looking up the rest from reference TRBV19 and TRBJ2-6 gives the full variable domain: DGGITQSPKYLFRKEGQNVTLSCEQNLNHDAMYWYRQDPGQGLRLIYYSQIVNDFQKGDIAEGYSVSREKKESFPLTVTSAQKNPTAFYLCASSMARPVGANVLTFGAGSRLTVL.

The V gene is TRBV11-1, the J gene TRBJ2-4; D may correspond to TRBD1 or TRBD2 (5 bases each). The CDR3 runs 14 residues. CDR1 and CDR2 from the germline V gene are SGHAT and FQDESV (reference sequence). V lost 5 bases and J 4 bases, leaving 12 bases between the germline ends. The CDR3 loop reads CASSDRDRKNIQYF. DNA of the CDR3: TGTGCCAGCAGCGACCGGGACCGAAAAAACATTCAGTACTTC. Drawing the rest from reference TRBV11-1 and TRBJ2-4, the complete variable domain is EAEVAQSPRYKITEKSQAVAFWCDPISGHATLYWYRQILGQGPELLVQFQDESVVDDSQLPKDRFSAERLKGVDSTLKIQPAELGDSAMYLCASSDRDRKNIQYFGAGTRLSVL.

V is TRBV30 and J is TRBJ1-4; unclear D gene. Trimming shortened V by 1 base and J by 8 bases, and 2 bases separated the two germline ends. CDR1 and CDR2 (germline): GTSNPN, SVGIG (reference sequence). The CDR3 is 10 residues long. CDR3 in DNA: TGTGCCTGGAGTGGGGAAAAACTGTTTTTT. It yields the protein CAWSGEKLFF. Based on the CDR3 plus reference TRBV30 and TRBJ1-4, the full variable domain is SQTIHQWPATLVQPVGSPLSLECTVEGTSNPNLYWYRQAAGRGLQLLFYSVGIGQISSEVPQNLSASRPQDRQFILSSKKLLLSDSGFYLCAWSGEKLFFGSGTQLSVL.

V gene TRBV7-9 combines with J gene TRBJ1-3; tentatively, D is TRBD1 (5 bases). Per the germline V gene, CDR1 is SEHNR and CDR2 is FQNEAQ (reference sequence). The CDR3 totals 15 residues. V gave up 5 bases and J gave up 8 bases, with 19 bases separating them. For the CDR3, the DNA is TGTGCCAGCAGCAGACCCCTATGGCGGGGCCACACCATATATTTT. Protein: CASSRPLWRGHTIYF.

This chain uses TRBV4-1 with TRBJ2-3; D unresolved. Trimming shortened V by 0 bases and J by 1 base, and 14 bases separated the two germline ends. The CDR3 runs 17 residues. Germline values: CDR1 MGHRA, CDR2 YSYEKL. The CDR3 reads CASSQEPGSLGTDTQYF. The CDR3 DNA is TGCGCCAGCAGCCAAGAACCCGGCAGCCTTGGCACAGATACGCAGTATTTT.